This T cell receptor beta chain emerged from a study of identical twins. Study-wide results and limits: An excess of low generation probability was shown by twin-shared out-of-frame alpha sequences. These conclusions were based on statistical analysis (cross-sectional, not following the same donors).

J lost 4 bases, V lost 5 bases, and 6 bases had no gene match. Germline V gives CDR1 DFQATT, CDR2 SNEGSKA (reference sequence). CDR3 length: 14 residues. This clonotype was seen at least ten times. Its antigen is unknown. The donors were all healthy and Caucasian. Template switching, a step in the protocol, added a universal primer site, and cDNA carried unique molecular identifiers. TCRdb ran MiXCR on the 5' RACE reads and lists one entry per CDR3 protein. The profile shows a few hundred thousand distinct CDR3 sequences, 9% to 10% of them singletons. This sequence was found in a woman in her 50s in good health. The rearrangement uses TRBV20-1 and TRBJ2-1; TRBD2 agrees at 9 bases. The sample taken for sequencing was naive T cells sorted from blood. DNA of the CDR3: TGCAGTGCTTTCAGCGGGAGGACGTACAATGAGCAGTTCTTC. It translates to CSAFSGRTYNEQFF.